One sample yielded the 19 T cell receptor beta chains listed below, sequenced in a study of blood T cell repertoires in COVID-19. Generated by immunoSEQ multiplex PCR, the TCRdb table keeps only in-frame clones and is missing some. This sample has tens of thousands of clones; about 82% occur once, and the top ten carry approximately 20%. The sample comprised peripheral blood. The receptors were sampled from an older woman with acute or convalescent COVID-19.

This clone was counted only a few times. The chain links TRBV6-2 or TRBV6-3 to TRBJ1-5; D is unclear. From germline, CDR1 is MNHEY and CDR2 SVGEGT. The V end was cut by 2 bases, the J end by 6 bases, with 8 bases between. The CDR3 extends over 13 amino acids. CDR3: CASSYVRSQPQHF. Here the CDR3 DNA reads TGTGCCAGCAGTTACGTCAGGTCTCAGCCCCAGCATTTT.

The rearrangement uses TRBV27 and TRBJ2-7; 8 nucleotides match TRBD1. The V gene's germline CDR1 is MNHEY and CDR2 SMNVEV (reference sequence). With V trimmed by 2 bases and J by 1 base, 4 bases remained unmatched. The CDR3 runs 15 residues. In DNA form, the CDR3 reads TGTGCCAGCAGTTTAGGGCAGGGGGCTTCCTACGAGCAGTACTTC. Translation: CASSLGQGASYEQYF.

A remark on this clone: Within the sample, other DNA sequences also encode this same CDR3. V gene TRBV7-2 combines with J gene TRBJ2-3; D may be TRBD2 (6 bases). This CDR3 contains 15 residues. The V gene's germline CDR1 is SGHTA and CDR2 FQGNSA. The V end was cut by 1 base, the J end by 2 bases, with 10 bases between. The CDR3 nucleotides are TGTGCCAGCAGCTTAGACCGGGGGACCACAGATACGCAGTATTTT. Amino acids: CASSLDRGTTDTQYF.

The CDR3 here is CASSKEQGAYTGELFF. In DNA, the CDR3 is TGTGCCAGCAGTAAAGAACAGGGGGCGTACACCGGGGAGCTGTTTTTT. The chain joins TRBV6-1 to TRBJ2-2; 9 bases line up with TRBD1. Germline trimming cut 5 bases from V and 3 bases from J; bases unmatched to any gene: 7. The germline V gene encodes CDR1 MNHNS and CDR2 SASEGT. This CDR3 contains 16 residues.

The chain has TRBV4-1 and TRBJ2-1, with a weak D call TRBD1 (5 bases). The CDR3 is made up of 18 amino acids. The V gene's germline CDR1 is MGHRA and CDR2 YSYEKL. Trimming shortened V by 0 bases and J by 1 base, and 16 bases separated the two germline ends. CDR3 in amino acids: CASSQEVGRVGSYNEQFF. CDR3 nucleotide sequence: TGCGCCAGCAGCCAAGAAGTGGGCAGGGTTGGGTCCTACAATGAGCAGTTCTTC.

The chain uses TRBV10-3 and TRBJ1-1, with 7 bases identical to TRBD1. CDR3 size: 17 residues. The V gene's germline CDR1 is ENHRY and CDR2 SYGVKD. V trimming: 6 bases; J trimming: 0 bases; junction bases outside the gene matches: 13. CDR3: CAISGQDRPSMNTEAFF. The CDR3 region has the DNA TGTGCCATCAGCGGTCAGGACAGGCCGAGCATGAACACTGAAGCTTTCTTT.

As to this clone: The same CDR3 also results from other DNA sequences found in this sample. This rearrangement joins TRBV6-1 to TRBJ2-7; D gene uncertain. The CDR3 extends over 13 amino acids. Germline V CDR1 and CDR2: MNHNS, SASEGT. V was clipped by 2 bases and J by 2 bases, with 7 bases between them. The CDR3 region is CASSETGAYEQYV. CDR3 DNA: TGTGCCAGCAGTGAAACGGGTGCCTACGAGCAGTACGTC.

This clone came up a few times. CDR3 sequence reads: CASGRSGNLYNSPLHF. The DNA for the CDR3 is TGTGCCAGCGGAAGGTCAGGGAATCTTTATAATTCACCCCTCCACTTT. The rearrangement joins TRBV7-9 to TRBJ1-6, with D perhaps matching TRBD1 (5 bases). The CDR3 loop spans 16 amino acids. With 8 bases removed from V and 4 bases from J, the gap between germline ends came to 18 bases. Germline V gives CDR1 SEHNR, CDR2 FQNEAQ (reference sequence).

Only a few counts were recorded for this clone. The V gene is TRBV7-8, the J gene TRBJ2-3, with 8 bases fitting TRBD1. Germline V gene lookup returns CDR1 SGHVS and CDR2 FQNEAQ. The CDR3 is 16 amino acids. Losses at the gene ends were 1 base for V and 3 bases for J; bases not matched to a gene: 6. The CDR3 region is CASSLVTGGGTDTQYF. CDR3 sequence (DNA): TGTGCCAGCAGCTTAGTTACAGGGGGTGGAACAGATACGCAGTATTTT.

The rearrangement joins TRBV5-6 to TRBJ1-1; D might be TRBD1 (5 bases). The CDR3 extends over 16 amino acids. Germline lookup yields CDR1 SGHDT and CDR2 YYEEEE. V was shortened by 1 base and J by 4 bases, with 17 bases between the two germline ends. The CDR3 DNA reads as TGTGCCAGCAGCTTGTTTTTGTCGGGGGTGCGCACTGAAGCTTTCTTT. It is translated as CASSLFLSGVRTEAFF. Looking up the rest from reference TRBV5-6 and TRBJ1-1 gives the full variable domain: DAGVTQSPTHLIKTRGQQVTLRCSPKSGHDTVSWYQQALGQGPQFIFQYYEEEERQRGNFPDRFSGHQFPNYSSELNVNALLLGDSALYLCASSLFLSGVRTEAFFGQGTRLTVV.

By sample fraction, this clone is medium-sized. V and J are TRBV6-5 and TRBJ2-5, with 7 bases aligning to TRBD2. Unmatched junction bases numbered 5, after V lost 5 bases and J lost 2 bases. The germline V gene encodes CDR1 MNHEY and CDR2 SVGAGI. The CDR3 length is 14 residues. In DNA, the CDR3 is TGTGCCAGCAGTATGGGACTATCTCAAGAGACCCAGTACTTC. This gives the protein CASSMGLSQETQYF.

For the CDR3, the DNA is TGTGCCAGCGGAGAGACAGGGGGGGACACAGATACGCAGTATTTT. Protein product: CASGETGGDTDTQYF. The J gene is TRBJ2-3, the V gene TRBV6-5; 9 nucleotides line up with TRBD1. J gave up 2 bases and V 8 bases, and 8 bases lay outside the gene matches. This CDR3 is 15 amino acids long. In germline, CDR1 is MNHEY, CDR2 SVGAGI.

The V and J genes are TRBV25-1 and TRBJ2-2; D is unclear. The CDR3 spans 13 residues. Looked up from germline, CDR1 is MGHDK and CDR2 is SYGVNS. Trimming stripped 5 bases from V and 6 bases from J, with 10 bases between. The CDR3 protein is CASSSSTAGELFF. The DNA of the CDR3 is TGTGCCAGCAGTTCAAGTACGGCCGGGGAGCTGTTTTTT. Full variable domain (outside the CDR3, taken from reference TRBV25-1 and TRBJ2-2): EADIYQTPRYLVIGTGKKITLECSQTMGHDKMYWYQQDPGMELHLIHYSYGVNSTEKGDLSSESTVSRIRTEHFPLTLESARPSHTSQYLCASSSSTAGELFFGEGSRLTVL.

The chain links TRBV25-1 to TRBJ1-1; no clear D gene. The CDR3 sequence is 14 residues long. Per the germline V gene, CDR1 is MGHDK and CDR2 is SYGVNS. V was cut by 2 bases and J by 1 base, with 8 bases left in between. The CDR3 DNA is TGTGCCAGCAGTGAACCGACATCGAACACTGAAGCTTTCTTT. Its protein is CASSEPTSNTEAFF.

The chain combines TRBV5-4 with TRBJ1-3; weak D call: TRBD1 (6 bases). Germline assignment: CDR1 SGHNT and CDR2 YYREEE (reference sequence). The CDR3 length is 17 residues. V lost 4 bases to trimming and J lost 0 bases, with 17 bases between them. In DNA, the CDR3 is TGTGCCAGCAGCCCGGAGACAGGTGGACTCTCTGGAAACACCATATATTTT. It codes for CASSPETGGLSGNTIYF.

This rearrangement joins TRBV4-3 to TRBJ2-3, with TRBD1 identical over 8 bases. With V trimmed by 0 bases and J by 4 bases, 6 bases remained unmatched. The length of the CDR3 is 16 residues. Germline loops: CDR1 LGHNA, CDR2 YSLEER. In DNA, the CDR3 is TGCGCCAGCAGCCAAGATTCAGGACAGGGCCCAGATACGCAGTATTTT. Protein sequence: CASSQDSGQGPDTQYF.

The rearrangement links TRBV6-1 to TRBJ2-7, with D possibly being TRBD1 (6 bases). Germline V gene lookup returns CDR1 MNHNS and CDR2 SASEGT. The CDR3 has 19 residues. With 3 bases removed from V and 5 bases from J, the gap between germline ends came to 29 bases. The CDR3 bases are TGTGCCAGCAGTGAGACCCGACCCTTTAGTCTGGTTGGGGGCCACGAGCAGTACTTC. This encodes CASSETRPFSLVGGHEQYF.

The chain recombines TRBV9 with TRBJ1-1, with 7 bases aligning to TRBD1. This CDR3 is 15 amino acids long. The junction had 12 bases not matched to a gene; V was cut back by 3 bases and J by 7 bases. Germline values: CDR1 SGDLS, CDR2 YYNGEE. This CDR3 is CASSASPRGQGEAFF. The CDR3 DNA reads as TGTGCCAGCAGCGCATCCCCAAGGGGGCAAGGTGAAGCTTTCTTT.

The chain recombines TRBV30 with TRBJ1-1; D not certain. The V gene lost 1 base and the J gene lost 3 bases, with 24 bases spanning the gap. Germline V gene lookup returns CDR1 GTSNPN and CDR2 SVGIG (reference sequence). This CDR3 is 18 amino acids long. The CDR3 region has the DNA TGTGCCTGGAGTGGGGCCCGTATAGGGATCGGGCGGGACACTGAAGCTTTCTTT. This gives the protein CAWSGARIGIGRDTEAFF.